The present T cell receptor beta chain was sequenced within a study of T cell responses to AZD1222 COVID-19 vaccine. Study conclusions and caveats: Compared with day 0, the breadth and depth of the Spike-specific TCR repertoire rose significantly after two doses of AZD1222. Donors skewed white British and female; clonal diversity was possibly underestimated. None of the repertoires were sampled until the peak T cell response had passed.

Using immunoSEQ multiplex PCR, the repertoire was profiled, and TCRdb retains in-frame clones only, with some absent. In the table there are approximately 150,000 clones, approximately 91% of which are singletons. About this clone: Antigen specificity is unknown.

V gave up 5 bases and J gave up 0 bases, with 5 bases separating them. The CDR3 spans 13 residues. Germline V gives CDR1 SGHVS, CDR2 FNYEAQ. V and J are TRBV7-6 and TRBJ1-3, with unresolved D. The receptor comes from an adult who received the AZD1222 COVID-19 vaccine. Material: peripheral blood, obtained 28 days after the second AZD1222 dose. The CDR3 DNA is TGTGCCAGCAGCCTCTACTCTGGAAACACCATATATTTT. The encoded protein is CASSLYSGNTIYF.